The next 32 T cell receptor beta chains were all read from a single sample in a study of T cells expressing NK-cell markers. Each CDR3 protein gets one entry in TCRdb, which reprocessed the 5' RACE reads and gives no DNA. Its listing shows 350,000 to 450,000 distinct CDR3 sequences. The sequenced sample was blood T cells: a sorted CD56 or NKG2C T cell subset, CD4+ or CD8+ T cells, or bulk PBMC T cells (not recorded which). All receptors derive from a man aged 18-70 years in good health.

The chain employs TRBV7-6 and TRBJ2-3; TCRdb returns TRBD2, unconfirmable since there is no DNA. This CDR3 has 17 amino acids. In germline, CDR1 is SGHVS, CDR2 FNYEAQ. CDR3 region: CASSSGLAGESTDTQYF.

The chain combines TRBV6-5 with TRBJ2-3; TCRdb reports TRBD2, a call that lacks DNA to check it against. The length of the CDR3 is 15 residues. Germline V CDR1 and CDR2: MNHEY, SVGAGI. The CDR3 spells CASSYGGTSPDTQYF.

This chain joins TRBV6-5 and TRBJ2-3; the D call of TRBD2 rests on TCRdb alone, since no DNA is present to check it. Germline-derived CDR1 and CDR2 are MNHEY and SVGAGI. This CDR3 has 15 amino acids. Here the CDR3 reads CASRLTSGGTDTQYF.

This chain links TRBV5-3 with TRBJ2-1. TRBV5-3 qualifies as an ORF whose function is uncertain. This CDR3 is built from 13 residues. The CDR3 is CARSVIYYNEQFF.

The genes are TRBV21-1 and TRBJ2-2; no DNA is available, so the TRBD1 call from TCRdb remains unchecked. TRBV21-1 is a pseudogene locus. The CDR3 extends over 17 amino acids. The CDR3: CASDSGQGALCTGELFF.

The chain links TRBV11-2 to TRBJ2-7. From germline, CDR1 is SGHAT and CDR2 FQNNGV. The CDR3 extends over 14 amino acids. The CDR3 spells CASRKGFSSYEQYF.

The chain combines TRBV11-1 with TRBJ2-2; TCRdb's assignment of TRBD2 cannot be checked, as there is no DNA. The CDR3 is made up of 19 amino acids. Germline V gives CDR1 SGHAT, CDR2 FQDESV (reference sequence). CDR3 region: CASSFPSTSGGLNTGELFF.

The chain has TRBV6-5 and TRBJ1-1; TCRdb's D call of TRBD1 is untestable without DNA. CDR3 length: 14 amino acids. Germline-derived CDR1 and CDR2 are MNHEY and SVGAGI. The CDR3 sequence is CASSYSDRGAEAFF.

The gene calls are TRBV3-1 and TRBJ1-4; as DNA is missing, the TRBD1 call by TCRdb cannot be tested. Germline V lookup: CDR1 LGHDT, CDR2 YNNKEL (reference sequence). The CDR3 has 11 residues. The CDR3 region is CASSGQGKSFF.

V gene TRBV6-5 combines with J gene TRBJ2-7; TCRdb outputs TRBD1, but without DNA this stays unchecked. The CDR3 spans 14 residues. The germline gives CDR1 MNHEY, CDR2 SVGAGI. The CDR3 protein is CASSYRTGGYEQYF.

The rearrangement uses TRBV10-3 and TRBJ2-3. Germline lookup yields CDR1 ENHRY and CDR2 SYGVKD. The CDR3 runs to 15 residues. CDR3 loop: CAISESGSPTDTQYF.

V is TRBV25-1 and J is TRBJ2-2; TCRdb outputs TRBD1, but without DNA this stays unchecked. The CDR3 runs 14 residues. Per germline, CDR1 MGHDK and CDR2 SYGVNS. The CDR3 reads CASSARAGSGELFF.

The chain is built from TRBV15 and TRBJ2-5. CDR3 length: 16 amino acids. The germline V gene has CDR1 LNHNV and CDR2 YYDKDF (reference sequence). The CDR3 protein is CATSREFRGSRQTQYF.

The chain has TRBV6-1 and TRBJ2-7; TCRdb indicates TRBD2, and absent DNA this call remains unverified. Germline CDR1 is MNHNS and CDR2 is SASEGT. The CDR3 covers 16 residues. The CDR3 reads CASSSLRGASTYEQYF.

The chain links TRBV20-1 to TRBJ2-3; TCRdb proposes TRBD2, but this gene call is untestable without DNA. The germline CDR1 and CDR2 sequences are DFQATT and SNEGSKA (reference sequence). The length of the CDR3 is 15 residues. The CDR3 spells CSAPTASISTDTQYF.

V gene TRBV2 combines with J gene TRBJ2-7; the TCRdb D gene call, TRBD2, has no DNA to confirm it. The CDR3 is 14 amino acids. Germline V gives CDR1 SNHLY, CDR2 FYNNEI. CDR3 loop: CASSEMGPPYEQYF.

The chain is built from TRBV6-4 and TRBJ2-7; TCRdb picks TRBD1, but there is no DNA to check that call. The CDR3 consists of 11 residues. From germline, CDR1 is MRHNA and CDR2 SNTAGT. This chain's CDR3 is CASNLTGKQYF.

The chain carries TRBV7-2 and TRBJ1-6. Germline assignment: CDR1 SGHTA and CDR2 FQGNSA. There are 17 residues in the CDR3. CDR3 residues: CASSPRGPNNNNSPLHF.

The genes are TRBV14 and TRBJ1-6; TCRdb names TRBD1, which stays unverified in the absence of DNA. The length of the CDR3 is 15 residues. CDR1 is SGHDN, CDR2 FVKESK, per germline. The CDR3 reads CASSRGTGSNSPLHF. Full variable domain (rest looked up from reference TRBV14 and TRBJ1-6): EAGVTQFPSHSVIEKGQTVTLRCDPISGHDNLYWYRRVMGKEIKFLLHFVKESKQDESGMPNNRFLAERTGGTYSTLKVQPAELEDSGVYFCASSRGTGSNSPLHFGNGTRLTVT.

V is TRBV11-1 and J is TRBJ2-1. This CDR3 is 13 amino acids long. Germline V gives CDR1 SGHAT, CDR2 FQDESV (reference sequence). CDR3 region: CASSFAPHNEQFF. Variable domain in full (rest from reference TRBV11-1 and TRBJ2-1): EAEVAQSPRYKITEKSQAVAFWCDPISGHATLYWYRQILGQGPELLVQFQDESVVDDSQLPKDRFSAERLKGVDSTLKIQPAELGDSAMYLCASSFAPHNEQFFGPGTRLTVL.

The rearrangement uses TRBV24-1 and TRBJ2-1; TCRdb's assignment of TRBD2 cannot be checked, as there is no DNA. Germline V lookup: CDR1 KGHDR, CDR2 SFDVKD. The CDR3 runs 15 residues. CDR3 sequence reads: CATSETSGGKNEQFF.

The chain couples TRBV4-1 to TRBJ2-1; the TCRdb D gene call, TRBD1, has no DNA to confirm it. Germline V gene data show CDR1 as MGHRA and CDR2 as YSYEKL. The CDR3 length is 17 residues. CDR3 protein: CASSQGGGDRPYNEQFF.

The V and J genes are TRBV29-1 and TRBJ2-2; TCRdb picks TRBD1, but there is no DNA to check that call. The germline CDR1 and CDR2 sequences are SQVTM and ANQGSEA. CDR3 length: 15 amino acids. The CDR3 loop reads CSVVATGTNTGELFF.

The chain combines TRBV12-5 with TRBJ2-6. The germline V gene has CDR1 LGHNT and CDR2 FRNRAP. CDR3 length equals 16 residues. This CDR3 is CASGLAQGSGANVLTF. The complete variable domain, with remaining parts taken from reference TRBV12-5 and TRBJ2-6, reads DARVTQTPRHKVTEMGQEVTMRCQPILGHNTVFWYRQTMMQGLELLAYFRNRAPLDDSGMPKDRFSAEMPDATLATLKIQPSEPRDSAVYFCASGLAQGSGANVLTFGAGSRLTVL.

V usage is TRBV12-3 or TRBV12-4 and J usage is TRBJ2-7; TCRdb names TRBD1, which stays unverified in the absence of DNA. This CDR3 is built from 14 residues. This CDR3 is CASRLGQGPREQYF.

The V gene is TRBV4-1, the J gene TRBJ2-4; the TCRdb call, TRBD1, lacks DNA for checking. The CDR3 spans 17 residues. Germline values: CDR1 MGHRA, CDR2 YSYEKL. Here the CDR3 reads CASSQKQGNLAKNIQYF.

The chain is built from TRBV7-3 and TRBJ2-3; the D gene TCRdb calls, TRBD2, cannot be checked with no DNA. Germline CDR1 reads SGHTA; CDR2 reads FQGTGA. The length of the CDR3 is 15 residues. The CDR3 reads CASSLSSGGWGSQYF.

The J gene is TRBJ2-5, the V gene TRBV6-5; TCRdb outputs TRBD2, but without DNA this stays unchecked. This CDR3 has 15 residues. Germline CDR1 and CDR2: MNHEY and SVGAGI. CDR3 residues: CASSYGAGGKETQYF.

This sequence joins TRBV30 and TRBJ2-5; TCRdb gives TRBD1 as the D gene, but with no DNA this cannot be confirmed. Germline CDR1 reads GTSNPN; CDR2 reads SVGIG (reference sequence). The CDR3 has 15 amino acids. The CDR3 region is CAWNPGGQGGETQYF.

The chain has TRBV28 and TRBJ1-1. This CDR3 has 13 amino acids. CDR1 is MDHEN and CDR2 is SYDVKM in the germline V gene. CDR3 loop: CASRNGGDTEAFF.

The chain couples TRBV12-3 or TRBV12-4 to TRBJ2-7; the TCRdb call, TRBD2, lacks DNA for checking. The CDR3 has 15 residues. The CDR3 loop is CASSLGATWSYEQYF.

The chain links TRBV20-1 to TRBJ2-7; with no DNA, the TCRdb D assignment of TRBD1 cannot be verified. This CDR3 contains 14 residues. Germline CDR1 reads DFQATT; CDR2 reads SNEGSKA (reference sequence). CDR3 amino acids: CSARPPGTTYEQYF.